This entry concerns a single TCR beta chain. The data stem from a study of T cell changes during pregnancy in multiple sclerosis. This table comes from immunoSEQ multiplex PCR, and its TCRdb copy is limited to in-frame clones, with some not included. The sample shows 75,000 to 100,000 clones, approximately 90% of them seen only once. Germline CDR1 is MDHEN and CDR2 is SYDVKM. This CDR3 is 14 amino acids long. V lost 3 bases and J lost 5; bases outside the gene matches: 4. Sequenced material: peripheral blood, taken after pregnancy. The receptor comes from a female donor in good health, enrolled as a control in a pregnancy study. The genes are TRBV28 and TRBJ1-1, with 9 nucleotides matching TRBD1. The CDR3 protein is CASSFEQGATEAFF. For the CDR3, the DNA is TGTGCCAGCAGTTTCGAACAGGGGGCAACTGAAGCTTTCTTT.